The 10 T cell receptor beta chains reported below all come from one sample, sequenced in a study of brain metastases from non-small cell lung cancer. Profiled with immunoSEQ multiplex PCR; TCRdb holds only in-frame clones, not every one. This sample has over 2,500 clones, with approximately 90% found just once. Sample: primary lung tumor tissue. All receptors derive from a donor aged 40 or over with non-small cell lung cancer.

This rearrangement joins TRBV19 to TRBJ1-1, with D uncertain. Germline values: CDR1 LNHDA, CDR2 SQIVND (reference sequence). The CDR3 runs to 14 residues. V dropped 3 bases and J dropped 11 bases, with 19 bases sitting between them. For the CDR3, the DNA is TGTGCCAGTAGTATTGGGCCTACCGGTCGGGAGGCTTTCTTT. The encoded protein is CASSIGPTGREAFF.

The chain has TRBV5-1 and TRBJ1-2; D might be TRBD1 (5 bases). Trimming shortened V by 0 bases and J by 0 bases, and 12 bases separated the two germline ends. The CDR3 is made up of 16 amino acids. Germline CDR1 is SGHRS and CDR2 is YFSETQ. DNA for the CDR3: TGCGCCAGCAGCTTGGCCGTAACAGGTTCTAACTATGGCTACACCTTC. It is translated as CASSLAVTGSNYGYTF.

This sequence joins TRBV6-5 and TRBJ1-1; TRBD1 agrees at 7 bases. This CDR3 is built from 15 residues. Germline CDR1 is MNHEY and CDR2 is SVGAGI. J gave up 5 bases and V 0 bases, and 6 bases lay outside the gene matches. The DNA for the CDR3 is TGTGCCAGCAGTTACTCGTTTTCAGGGGGTACTGAAGCTTTCTTT. Protein product: CASSYSFSGGTEAFF.

This chain uses TRBV4-3 with TRBJ2-1, with TRBD1 matching 12 bases. The V gene end was trimmed by 1 base and the J gene end by 8 bases; junction bases not matched to a gene: 6. This CDR3 spans 16 amino acids. CDR1 and CDR2 from the germline V gene are LGHNA and YSLEER. For the CDR3, the DNA is TGCGCCAGCAGCCAAGGGACCGGGACAGGGGGCGATGAGCAGTTCTTC. As protein: CASSQGTGTGGDEQFF.

The V call is TRBV2, the J call TRBJ1-1; 8 positions match TRBD1. The trim removed 9 bases at V and 3 bases at J, leaving 6 bases unmatched. In germline, CDR1 is SNHLY, CDR2 FYNNEI. The CDR3 consists of 13 residues. CDR3 in amino acids: CASEEQGDTEAFF. For the CDR3, the DNA is TGTGCCAGTGAGGAACAGGGGGACACTGAAGCTTTCTTT.

The rearrangement uses TRBV7-2 and TRBJ1-1; 8 nucleotides match TRBD1. From germline, CDR1 is SGHTA and CDR2 FQGNSA. The length of the CDR3 is 14 residues. Trimming took 5 bases from V and 6 from J; bases not matched to a gene: 8. CDR3 in amino acids: CASSPDRVNAEAFF. Written as DNA, the CDR3 is TGTGCCAGCAGCCCGGACAGGGTCAACGCTGAAGCTTTCTTT.

V usage is TRBV5-1 and J usage is TRBJ2-5; TRBD2 agrees at 12 bases. J was trimmed by 3 bases and V by 0 bases; bases with no gene match: 0. CDR1 SGHRS and CDR2 YFSETQ come from the germline V gene. This CDR3 region has 15 residues. The CDR3 DNA is TGCGCCAGCAGCTTGGGACTAGCGGGGGAAGAGACCCAGTACTTC. This gives the protein CASSLGLAGEETQYF.

CDR3 DNA sequence: TGCGCCAGCAGCTTGACGACAGGCCTTTCGGGGGAGCAGTTCTTC. This codes for CASSLTTGLSGEQFF. V gene TRBV5-1 combines with J gene TRBJ2-1; a weak D match, TRBD1 (6 bases). The V end lost 1 base, the J end lost 10 bases, and 18 bases lay between the germline ends. The CDR3 covers 15 residues. CDR1 and CDR2 from the germline V gene are SGHRS and YFSETQ.

CDR3 in DNA: TGCAGCGTTGGGGGGGGACCTGGAAACACCATATATTTT. Amino acid sequence: CSVGGGPGNTIYF. The V gene is TRBV29-1, the J gene TRBJ1-3; possible D gene TRBD1, 5 bases. V lost 4 bases and J lost 2, with 9 bases in between. Germline CDR1 and CDR2: SQVTM and ANQGSEA. The CDR3 is 13 amino acids.

This clone was observed a few times. V usage is TRBV18 and J usage is TRBJ2-3; D not certain. Trimming stripped 4 bases from V and 3 bases from J, with 8 bases between. This CDR3 has 13 residues. From germline, CDR1 is KGHSH and CDR2 LQKENI. The CDR3 region is CASSRRETDTQYF. DNA for the CDR3: TGTGCCAGCTCACGTAGGGAAACAGATACGCAGTATTTT.